This entry lists 24 T cell receptor beta chains sequenced from one sample in a study of T cell responses to AZD1222 COVID-19 vaccine. Here immunoSEQ multiplex PCR was the method, and the copy in TCRdb shows in-frame clones only, minus some. The table includes roughly 190,000 clones, 91% detected once. The material was peripheral blood, obtained 28 days after the second AZD1222 dose. The origin of the receptors is an adult who received the AZD1222 COVID-19 vaccine.

This clone was recorded once. The gene calls are TRBV9 and TRBJ1-2; 9 bases fit TRBD1. The V segment lost 0 bases and the J segment 5 bases; nucleotides outside the gene matches: 2. This CDR3 contains 14 residues. Germline-derived CDR1 and CDR2 are SGDLS and YYNGEE. The CDR3 sequence: CASSVVGQGYGYTF. Here the CDR3 DNA reads TGTGCCAGCAGCGTAGTAGGACAGGGGTATGGCTACACCTTC.

The rearrangement uses TRBV27 and TRBJ2-1, with D perhaps assigned TRBD1 or TRBD2 (5 bases each). Germline values: CDR1 MNHEY, CDR2 SMNVEV (reference sequence). Trimming stripped 2 bases from V and 5 bases from J, with 16 bases between. The CDR3 spans 16 residues. CDR3 protein: CASSLVRLRGDNEQFF. The CDR3 DNA is TGTGCCAGCAGTTTAGTTCGCCTCAGAGGGGACAATGAGCAGTTCTTC.

V and J are TRBV6-1 and TRBJ2-5; D may be TRBD2 (6 bases). The V gene's germline CDR1 is MNHNS and CDR2 SASEGT. This CDR3 region has 14 residues. Between the trimmed V and J ends, which lost 6 bases and 4 bases, there was a span of 15 bases. The CDR3, as DNA: TGTGCCAGCAGACGGAGGGGCAGGCCAGAGACCCAGTACTTC. Protein product: CASRRRGRPETQYF.

The chain recombines TRBV2 with TRBJ1-4, with 7 bases that match TRBD1. V was clipped by 6 bases and J by 0 bases; unmatched bases: 1. CDR3 length equals 14 residues. Germline CDR1 SNHLY, CDR2 FYNNEI. In DNA, the CDR3 is TGTGCCAGCAGGGGACAGCCAACTAATGAAAAACTGTTTTTT. It yields the protein CASRGQPTNEKLFF.

This clone has only one observation. J is TRBJ1-2 and V is TRBV6-2 or TRBV6-3, with D uncertain. Germline assignment: CDR1 MNHEY and CDR2 SVGEGT. The CDR3 runs 15 residues. The V end lost 0 bases, the J end lost 4 bases, and 12 bases lay between the germline ends. In nucleotides, the CDR3 is TGTGCCAGCAGTTACTCGCGCCATCCTGGCTATGGCTACACCTTC. Translating gives CASSYSRHPGYGYTF.

This chain links TRBV6-5 with TRBJ1-6; D is unclear. Germline V gene sequence: CDR1 MNHEY, CDR2 SVGAGI. The length of the CDR3 is 13 residues. V was clipped by 2 bases and J by 11 bases, with 10 bases between them. Written as DNA, the CDR3 is TGTGCCAGCAGTTACGAGGGCTCGGCACCCCTCCACTTT. Its translation is CASSYEGSAPLHF.

This clone was detected a few times. The J gene is TRBJ2-7, the V gene TRBV1; TRBD2 reflects the table's D call only, with no check against the DNA. TRBV1 is tagged as a pseudogene. There are 21 residues in the CDR3. The chain's CDR3 is CTSSQEPTGTSGRTASYEQYF. The CDR3 bases are TGCACCAGCAGCCAAGAACCGACCGGGACTAGCGGGAGGACGGCCTCCTACGAGCAGTACTTC.

This clone came up a few times. The V and J genes are TRBV5-8 and TRBJ1-2; no reliable D call. There are 14 residues in the CDR3. From germline, CDR1 is SGHTS and CDR2 YDEGEE. V was clipped by 2 bases and J by 4 bases, with 12 bases between them. CDR3 loop: CASSFSGYRYGYTF. DNA of the CDR3: TGTGCCAGCAGCTTCTCGGGGTATCGCTATGGCTACACCTTC. The whole variable domain, remainder taken from reference TRBV5-8 and TRBJ1-2, is EAGVTQSPTHLIKTRGQQATLRCSPISGHTSVYWYQQALGLGLQFLLWYDEGEERNRGNFPPRFSGRQFPNYSSELNVNALELEDSALYLCASSFSGYRYGYTFGSGTRLTVV.

This sequence joins TRBV27 and TRBJ2-7; D might be TRBD1 or TRBD2, each matching 5 bases. Between the trimmed V and J ends, which lost 6 bases and 3 bases, there was a span of 15 bases. Germline V CDR1 and CDR2: MNHEY, SMNVEV (reference sequence). The CDR3 runs 14 residues. The CDR3 sequence is CASSRGGAHYEQYF. As DNA, the CDR3 is TGTGCCAGCAGCCGGGGTGGGGCCCACTACGAGCAGTACTTC.

The chain recombines TRBV9 with TRBJ2-1; D is unresolved. Germline V gene data show CDR1 as SGDLS and CDR2 as YYNGEE. V lost 4 bases, J lost 9 bases, and 11 bases lay in between. This CDR3 contains 12 residues. Here the CDR3 reads CASSTSASEQFF. The CDR3 coding sequence is TGTGCCAGCAGCACGTCCGCCAGTGAGCAGTTCTTC.

Only one count was recorded for this clone. The genes are TRBV9 and TRBJ2-1; 7 positions agree with TRBD1. Germline CDR1 is SGDLS and CDR2 is YYNGEE. The V segment lost 3 bases and the J segment 10 bases; nucleotides outside the gene matches: 16. The CDR3 runs to 16 residues. This CDR3 is CASSGFNRGALSEQFF. DNA for the CDR3: TGTGCCAGCAGCGGATTCAACAGGGGAGCCCTTTCCGAGCAGTTCTTC.

The genes are TRBV15 and TRBJ2-5; 7 bases are shared with TRBD1. Germline trimming cut 0 bases from V and 2 bases from J; bases unmatched to any gene: 9. Looked up from germline, CDR1 is LNHNV and CDR2 is YYDKDF (reference sequence). CDR3 length: 17 residues. The CDR3 nucleotides are TGTGCCACCAGCAGAGATTTTGTTAGCAGGGGGCAAGAGACCCAGTACTTC. Residues: CATSRDFVSRGQETQYF.

In DNA form, the CDR3 reads TGTGCCAGCAGGTCCCCCGGGAGCTACGAGCAGTACTTC. This gives the protein CASRSPGSYEQYF. This rearrangement joins TRBV28 to TRBJ2-7; tentatively, D is TRBD2 (6 bases). V was pared by 6 bases and J by 3 bases, with 12 bases between. There are 13 residues in the CDR3. Germline CDR1 and CDR2: MDHEN and SYDVKM.

The chain has TRBV19 and TRBJ1-2; perhaps TRBD1 as D (6 bases). The CDR3 contains 12 residues. Per germline, CDR1 LNHDA and CDR2 SQIVND (reference sequence). Trimming removed 6 bases at V and 8 bases at J, with 13 bases between. This chain's CDR3 is CASRGGFDGYTF. The DNA for the CDR3 is TGTGCCAGTAGAGGGGGATTTGACGGCTACACCTTC.

This sequence joins TRBV5-1 and TRBJ2-2, with D possibly TRBD1 on 6 matching bases. The CDR3 sequence is 12 residues long. Germline lookup yields CDR1 SGHRS and CDR2 YFSETQ. With 7 bases removed from V and 6 bases from J, the gap between germline ends came to 10 bases. The CDR3, as DNA: TGCGCCAGCGGACAGTCGGCCGGGGAGCTGTTTTTT. As protein: CASGQSAGELFF.

This sequence joins TRBV4-3 and TRBJ2-2; D not certain. This CDR3 region has 14 residues. Between the trimmed V and J ends, which lost 3 bases and 11 bases, there was a span of 16 bases. Germline assignment: CDR1 LGHNA and CDR2 YSLEER. The CDR3 DNA follows: TGCGCCAGCAGCCAGAGACTCGGCCTTTTAGAGCTGTTTTTT. Its translation: CASSQRLGLLELFF.

V and J are TRBV7-6 and TRBJ2-1; TRBD2 matches 7 bases. Trimming took 3 bases from V and 9 from J; bases not matched to a gene: 8. The CDR3 covers 14 residues. Germline CDR1 is SGHVS and CDR2 is FNYEAQ. The CDR3 spells CASSLGGGPGEQFF. The CDR3 DNA is TGTGCCAGCAGCTTGGGGGGAGGGCCAGGTGAGCAGTTCTTC.

The CDR3 reads CASSPIAGGIYEQYF. The DNA for the CDR3 is TGTGCCAGCAGCCCGATAGCGGGAGGGATATACGAGCAGTACTTC. The chain links TRBV4-2 to TRBJ2-7; the match to TRBD2 covers 11 bases. CDR3 size: 15 residues. Germline assignment: CDR1 LGHNA and CDR2 YNFKEQ. V shed 4 bases, J shed 4 bases, and the junction held 6 bases outside the gene matches.

The genes are TRBV2 and TRBJ2-3, with D perhaps TRBD2 (6 bases). V was shortened by 7 bases and J by 5 bases, with 19 bases between the two germline ends. Per the germline V gene, CDR1 is SNHLY and CDR2 is FYNNEI. CDR3 length equals 15 residues. CDR3: CASTLVSLALDTQYF. CDR3 in DNA: TGTGCCAGCACCCTTGTTAGCCTAGCGCTAGATACGCAGTATTTT.

The chain couples TRBV2 to TRBJ2-2; 9 bases are shared with TRBD2. The CDR3 has 15 residues. Trimming cost V 5 bases and J 6 bases; bases outside gene matches: 7. Germline V gives CDR1 SNHLY, CDR2 FYNNEI. CDR3 sequence: CASSPLAGSPGELFF. The CDR3 nucleotides read TGTGCCAGCAGTCCTCTAGCGGGATCGCCCGGGGAGCTGTTTTTT.

This CDR3 is CASRPLTGRNTEAFF. The CDR3 nucleotides are TGTGCCAGCAGACCCCTGACGGGGAGGAACACTGAAGCTTTCTTT. This chain joins TRBV11-2 and TRBJ1-1; no definite D call. Germline V gene lookup returns CDR1 SGHAT and CDR2 FQNNGV. The CDR3 contains 15 residues. Deletions cut 6 bases from V and 1 base from J, with 15 bases between. Full variable domain (remainder filled in from reference TRBV11-2 and TRBJ1-1): EAGVAQSPRYKIIEKRQSVAFWCNPISGHATLYWYQQILGQGPKLLIQFQNNGVVDDSQLPKDRFSAERLKGVDSTLKIQPAKLEDSAVYLCASRPLTGRNTEAFFGQGTRLTVV.

The chain carries TRBV7-2 and TRBJ2-3; 7 nucleotides align to TRBD1. V was pared by 5 bases and J by 5 bases, with 7 bases of the junction left unmatched. Germline CDR1 SGHTA, CDR2 FQGNSA. CDR3 length: 14 residues. The CDR3 is CASSRQGALDTQYF. Here the CDR3 DNA reads TGTGCCAGCAGCAGACAGGGTGCTTTAGATACGCAGTATTTT.

This clone has a handful of counts. The chain uses TRBV19 and TRBJ1-1; 7 bases map to TRBD1. The CDR3 spans 14 residues. V lost 7 bases to trimming and J lost 0 bases; unmatched junction nucleotides: 5. Germline CDR1 LNHDA, CDR2 SQIVND (reference sequence). The CDR3 here is CASTPTGMNTEAFF. CDR3 nucleotides: TGTGCCAGTACCCCGACAGGGATGAACACTGAAGCTTTCTTT.

V and J are TRBV7-8 and TRBJ1-4; D gene ambiguous. CDR1 SGHVS and CDR2 FQNEAQ come from the germline V gene. The CDR3 has 15 residues. The germline V and J ends were trimmed by 5 bases and 0 bases, with 10 bases remaining between them. The CDR3 sequence: CASSPIIATNEKLFF. CDR3 sequence (DNA): TGTGCCAGCAGCCCCATAATCGCAACTAATGAAAAACTGTTTTTT.